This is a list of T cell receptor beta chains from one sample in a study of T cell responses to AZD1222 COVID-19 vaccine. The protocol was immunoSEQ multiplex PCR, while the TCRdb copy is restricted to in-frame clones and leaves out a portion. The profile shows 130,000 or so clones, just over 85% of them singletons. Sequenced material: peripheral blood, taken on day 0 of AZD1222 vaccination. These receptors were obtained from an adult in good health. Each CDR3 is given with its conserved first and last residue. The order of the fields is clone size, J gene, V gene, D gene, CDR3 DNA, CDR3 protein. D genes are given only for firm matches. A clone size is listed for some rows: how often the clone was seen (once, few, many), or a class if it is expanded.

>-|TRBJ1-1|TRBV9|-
TGTGCCAGCAGCGCCCCGATCGGAAGAACTGAAGCTTTCTTT
CASSAPIGRTEAFF
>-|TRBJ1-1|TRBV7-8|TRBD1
TGTGCCAGCAGTCATTATTTAACAGGGGGAGTCACTGAAGCTTTCTTT
CASSHYLTGGVTEAFF
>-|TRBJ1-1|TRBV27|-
TGTGCCAGCAGTTTAGGAGGGGGATACATGAACACTGAAGCTTTCTTT
CASSLGGGYMNTEAFF
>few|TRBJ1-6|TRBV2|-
TGTGCCAGCAGACGTCGCTCCTATAATTCACCCCTCCACTTT
CASRRRSYNSPLHF
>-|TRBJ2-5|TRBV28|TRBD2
TGTGCCAGCAGTTTATGGTTAGCGGGGGGCGAGACCCAGTACTTC
CASSLWLAGGETQYF
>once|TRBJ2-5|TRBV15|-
TGTGCCACCAGCAGAGATCCCCGGACAGTCGGGCAAGAGACCCAGTACTTC
CATSRDPRTVGQETQYF
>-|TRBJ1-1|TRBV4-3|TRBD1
TGCGCCAGCAGCCACGGACAGGGGAGGACTGAAGCTTTCTTT
CASSHGQGRTEAFF
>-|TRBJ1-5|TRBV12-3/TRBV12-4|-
TGTGCCAGCAGTATCTATAATCAGCCCCAGCATTTT
CASSIYNQPQHF
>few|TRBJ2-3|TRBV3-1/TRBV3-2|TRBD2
TGTGCCAGCAGCCAAGATCCCCGGGGGGGCACAGATACGCAGTATTTT
CASSQDPRGGTDTQYF
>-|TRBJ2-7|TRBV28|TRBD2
TGTGCCAGCAGCTCGACTAGCGGGGGGGCTCCCTACGAGCAGTACTTC
CASSSTSGGAPYEQYF
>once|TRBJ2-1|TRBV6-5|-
TGTGCCAGCACCCACGGTAGGGGGGGTGCAAGTGAGCAGTTCTTC
CASTHGRGGASEQFF
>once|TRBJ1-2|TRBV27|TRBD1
TGTGCCAGCAGTCCCCGACAGGGGGTGAACTATGGCTACACCTTC
CASSPRQGVNYGYTF
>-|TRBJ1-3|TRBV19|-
TGTGCCAGTAGTGATGACTCTGGAAACACCATATATTTT
CASSDDSGNTIYF
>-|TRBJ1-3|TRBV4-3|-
TGCGCCAGCAGCCCAACAGGGACCTCTGGAAACACCATATATTTT
CASSPTGTSGNTIYF
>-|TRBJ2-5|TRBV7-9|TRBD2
TGTGCCAGCAGCGCTATGGGACTAGCGGGGCGCAGTCGCCAAGAGACCCAGTACTTC
CASSAMGLAGRSRQETQYF
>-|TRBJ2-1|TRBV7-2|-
TGTGCCAGCAGCTTAGGCCGGGGCTCCTACAATGAGCAGTTCTTC
CASSLGRGSYNEQFF
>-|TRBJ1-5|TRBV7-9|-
TGTGCCAGCAGCTTCCAGGGCAATCAGCCCCAGCATTTT
CASSFQGNQPQHF
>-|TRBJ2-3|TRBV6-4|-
TGTGCCAGCAGTGCGTCAGGGGGGGGGACAGATACGCAGTATTTT
CASSASGGGTDTQYF
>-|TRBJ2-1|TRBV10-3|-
TGTGCCATCAGACGGGGGACCTCCTACAATGAGCAGTTCTTC
CAIRRGTSYNEQFF
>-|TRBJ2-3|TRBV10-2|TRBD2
TGCGCCAGCAGTGAGACTAGCGGAGATACGCAGTATTTT
CASSETSGDTQYF
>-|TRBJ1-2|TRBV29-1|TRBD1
TGCAGCGTCAGACTCCCCAATTGGACAGGGGAGAATGGCTACACCTTC
CSVRLPNWTGENGYTF
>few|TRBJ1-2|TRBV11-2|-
TGTGCCAGCAGCTTGGACGCGTATGGCTACACCTTC
CASSLDAYGYTF
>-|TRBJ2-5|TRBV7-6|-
TGTGCCAGCAGCTTAGTAGTCAGGGGCAGTGAGACCCAGTACTTC
CASSLVVRGSETQYF
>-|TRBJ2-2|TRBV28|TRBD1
TGTGCCAGCAGGCGGACAGGGGGCACCGGGGAGCTGTTTTTT
CASRRTGGTGELFF
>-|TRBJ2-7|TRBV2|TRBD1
TGTGCCAGCAGTGTGGGACAGGGGGACGACGAGCAGTACTTC
CASSVGQGDDEQYF
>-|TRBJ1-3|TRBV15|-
TGTGCCACCAGCAGAGATCCGAACTCTGGAAACACCATATATTTT
CATSRDPNSGNTIYF
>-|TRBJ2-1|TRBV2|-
TGTGCCAGTGGAGGGGAGCGCAATGAGCAGTTCTTC
CASGGERNEQFF
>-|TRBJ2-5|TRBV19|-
TGTGCCAGTAGTATAGATCGAGGAGAGACCCAGTACTTC
CASSIDRGETQYF
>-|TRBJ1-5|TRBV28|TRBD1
TGTGCCAGCAGTTTGAGGACAGGGGGCAGTCAGCCCCAGCATTTT
CASSLRTGGSQPQHF
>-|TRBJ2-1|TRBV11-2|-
TGTGCCAGCAATTCGGGGGTCTACAATGAGCAGTTCTTC
CASNSGVYNEQFF
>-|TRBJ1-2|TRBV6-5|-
TGTGCCAGCATAATAAGCCAAACTAATGGGGGCTACACCTTC
CASIISQTNGGYTF
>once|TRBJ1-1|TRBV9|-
TGTGCCAGCAGCGGCTACCCCTCGGGTCAGAACACTGAAGCTTTCTTT
CASSGYPSGQNTEAFF
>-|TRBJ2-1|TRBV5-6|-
TGTGCCAGCAGCTTGTGGTCCGCAGGGGAGGATGAGCAGTTCTTC
CASSLWSAGEDEQFF
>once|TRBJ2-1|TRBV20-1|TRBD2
TGCAGTGCTAGTACACTAGCGGGGGGTGAGGGTGAGCAGTTCTTC
CSASTLAGGEGEQFF
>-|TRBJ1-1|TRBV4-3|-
TGCGCCAGCAGCTCCGAGGGGAACACTGAAGCTTTCTTT
CASSSEGNTEAFF
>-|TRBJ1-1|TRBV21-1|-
TGTGCCAGCAGCAGGGGGACAGGGGCGAGGGGAGCTTTCTTT
CASSRGTGARGAFF
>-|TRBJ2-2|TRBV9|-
TGTGCCAGCAGCACACGGGGACACCTCGGAACCGGGGAGCTGTTTTTT
CASSTRGHLGTGELFF
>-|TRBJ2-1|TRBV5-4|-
TGTGCCAGCAGCTTGGCGAGGGGGGCGGCCGCCTACAATGAGCAGTTCTTC
CASSLARGAAAYNEQFF
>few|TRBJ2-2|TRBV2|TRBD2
TGTGCCAGCAGTGAAGTGGGGACTAGCGCTGCCGGGGAGCTGTTTTTT
CASSEVGTSAAGELFF
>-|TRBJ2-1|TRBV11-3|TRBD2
TGTGCCAGCAGCCCTGGTGGCGGGGGGCTTGAGCAGTTCTTC
CASSPGGGGLEQFF
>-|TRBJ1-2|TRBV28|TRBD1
TGTGCCAGCAGCCTAGCGGACAGGGGAAACTATGGCTACACCTTC
CASSLADRGNYGYTF
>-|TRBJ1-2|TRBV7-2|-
TGTGCCAGCAGCTTTTTGGGGGAGGGTGGCTACACCTTC
CASSFLGEGGYTF
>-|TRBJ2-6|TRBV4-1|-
TGCGCCAGCAGCCAATGGCAGGGGAACTCTGGGGCCAACGTCCTGACTTTC
CASSQWQGNSGANVLTF
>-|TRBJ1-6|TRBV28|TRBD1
TGTGCCAGCAGTCCCGACAGGGGTTATAATTCACCCCTCCACTTT
CASSPDRGYNSPLHF
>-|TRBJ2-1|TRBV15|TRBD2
TGTGCCACCAGCAGAGGGGAGGCGGGGGGCCCCTACAATGAGCAGTTCTTC
CATSRGEAGGPYNEQFF
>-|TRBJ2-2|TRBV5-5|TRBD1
TGTGCCAGCAGCCCGTTCTGGTCAGGGGGTGAAACCGGGGAGCTGTTTTTT
CASSPFWSGGETGELFF
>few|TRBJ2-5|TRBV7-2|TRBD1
TGTGCCAGCAGCTTACAGGGGGTGGGAGAGACCCAGTACTTC
CASSLQGVGETQYF
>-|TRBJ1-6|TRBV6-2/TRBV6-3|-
TGTGCCAGCAGTAACCCCGGTTCACCCCTCCACTTT
CASSNPGSPLHF
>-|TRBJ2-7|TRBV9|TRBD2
TGTGCCAGCAGCGTAGAGCAGACTAGCCGGGAGGAGCAGTACTTC
CASSVEQTSREEQYF
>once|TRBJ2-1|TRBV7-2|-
TGTGCCAGCAGCTTAGTGAAGGGACCCCGATACCGCTCCTACAATGAGCAGTTCTTC
CASSLVKGPRYRSYNEQFF
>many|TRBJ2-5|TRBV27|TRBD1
TGTGCCAGCGGACCGGGACAGAGCGCAGAGACCCAGTACTTC
CASGPGQSAETQYF
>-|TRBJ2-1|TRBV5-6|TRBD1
TGTGCCAGCAGCTTACCGGGACAGAGGCGCTACAATGAGCAGTTCTTC
CASSLPGQRRYNEQFF
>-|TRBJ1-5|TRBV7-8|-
TGTGCCAGCAGCTTAGTGCGGGAGCAGCCCCAGCATTTT
CASSLVREQPQHF
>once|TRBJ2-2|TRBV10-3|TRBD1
TGTGCCATCAGTAACGACAGGGTCCGAACCGGGGAGCTGTTTTTT
CAISNDRVRTGELFF
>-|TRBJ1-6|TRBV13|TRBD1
TGTGCCAGCAGCGACAGGGGGACTTCACCCCTCCACTTT
CASSDRGTSPLHF
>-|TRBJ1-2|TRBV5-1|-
TGCGCCAGCAGCCCCAGCGTAAACTATGGCTACACCTTC
CASSPSVNYGYTF
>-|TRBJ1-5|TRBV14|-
TGTGCCAGCAGCCAATCCGGGGGGCCCCAGCATTTT
CASSQSGGPQHF